The present entry profiles one T cell receptor beta chain with its context. Its antigen remains unknown. The CDR3 length is 15 residues. V lost 0 bases and J lost 5; bases outside the gene matches: 4. Germline V gene data show CDR1 as MNHEY and CDR2 as SVGAGI. This entry belongs to a study of blood T cells in healthy people across ages. The study's findings and limits: Roughly linear declines in TCR beta diversity per million T cells occurred with age.

A second PCR of roughly 7 to 11 cycles used a sample-barcoded 5' primer and a J-beta primer mix. Every sample returned 3 million or more CDR3-containing paired-end reads. TCRdb analysed the 5' RACE reads with MiXCR anew, one entry per CDR3 protein. In the table there are 1.5 million to 2 million distinct CDR3 sequences, about 30% of which are singletons. Roughly 10 milliliters of peripheral blood were drawn from each donor. The TCR sequence derives from a young woman in good health. The sample comprised blood. The V call is TRBV6-5, the J call TRBJ2-3, with 8 bases that match TRBD2. In DNA, the CDR3 is TGTGCCAGCAGTTACTCCGGGACTAGTGTAGATACGCAGTATTTT. Translation gives CASSYSGTSVDTQYF.